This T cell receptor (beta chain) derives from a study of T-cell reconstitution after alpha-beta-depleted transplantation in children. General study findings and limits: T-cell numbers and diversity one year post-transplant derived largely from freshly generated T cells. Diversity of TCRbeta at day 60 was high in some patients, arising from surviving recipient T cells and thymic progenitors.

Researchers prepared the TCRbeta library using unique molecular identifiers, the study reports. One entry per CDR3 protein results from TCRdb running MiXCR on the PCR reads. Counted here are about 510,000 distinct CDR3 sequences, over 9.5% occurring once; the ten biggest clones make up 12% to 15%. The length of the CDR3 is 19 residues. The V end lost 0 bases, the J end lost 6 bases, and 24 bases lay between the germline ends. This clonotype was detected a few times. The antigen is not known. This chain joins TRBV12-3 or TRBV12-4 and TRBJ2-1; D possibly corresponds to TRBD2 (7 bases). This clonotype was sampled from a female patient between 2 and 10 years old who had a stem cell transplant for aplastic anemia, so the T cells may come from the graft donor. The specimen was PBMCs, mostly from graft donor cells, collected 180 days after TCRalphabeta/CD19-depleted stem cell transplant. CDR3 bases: TGTGCCAGCAGTTTAGCCGGGTTGGACAGACGGACTAGGTCCAATGAGCAGTTCTTC. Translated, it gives CASSLAGLDRRTRSNEQFF.